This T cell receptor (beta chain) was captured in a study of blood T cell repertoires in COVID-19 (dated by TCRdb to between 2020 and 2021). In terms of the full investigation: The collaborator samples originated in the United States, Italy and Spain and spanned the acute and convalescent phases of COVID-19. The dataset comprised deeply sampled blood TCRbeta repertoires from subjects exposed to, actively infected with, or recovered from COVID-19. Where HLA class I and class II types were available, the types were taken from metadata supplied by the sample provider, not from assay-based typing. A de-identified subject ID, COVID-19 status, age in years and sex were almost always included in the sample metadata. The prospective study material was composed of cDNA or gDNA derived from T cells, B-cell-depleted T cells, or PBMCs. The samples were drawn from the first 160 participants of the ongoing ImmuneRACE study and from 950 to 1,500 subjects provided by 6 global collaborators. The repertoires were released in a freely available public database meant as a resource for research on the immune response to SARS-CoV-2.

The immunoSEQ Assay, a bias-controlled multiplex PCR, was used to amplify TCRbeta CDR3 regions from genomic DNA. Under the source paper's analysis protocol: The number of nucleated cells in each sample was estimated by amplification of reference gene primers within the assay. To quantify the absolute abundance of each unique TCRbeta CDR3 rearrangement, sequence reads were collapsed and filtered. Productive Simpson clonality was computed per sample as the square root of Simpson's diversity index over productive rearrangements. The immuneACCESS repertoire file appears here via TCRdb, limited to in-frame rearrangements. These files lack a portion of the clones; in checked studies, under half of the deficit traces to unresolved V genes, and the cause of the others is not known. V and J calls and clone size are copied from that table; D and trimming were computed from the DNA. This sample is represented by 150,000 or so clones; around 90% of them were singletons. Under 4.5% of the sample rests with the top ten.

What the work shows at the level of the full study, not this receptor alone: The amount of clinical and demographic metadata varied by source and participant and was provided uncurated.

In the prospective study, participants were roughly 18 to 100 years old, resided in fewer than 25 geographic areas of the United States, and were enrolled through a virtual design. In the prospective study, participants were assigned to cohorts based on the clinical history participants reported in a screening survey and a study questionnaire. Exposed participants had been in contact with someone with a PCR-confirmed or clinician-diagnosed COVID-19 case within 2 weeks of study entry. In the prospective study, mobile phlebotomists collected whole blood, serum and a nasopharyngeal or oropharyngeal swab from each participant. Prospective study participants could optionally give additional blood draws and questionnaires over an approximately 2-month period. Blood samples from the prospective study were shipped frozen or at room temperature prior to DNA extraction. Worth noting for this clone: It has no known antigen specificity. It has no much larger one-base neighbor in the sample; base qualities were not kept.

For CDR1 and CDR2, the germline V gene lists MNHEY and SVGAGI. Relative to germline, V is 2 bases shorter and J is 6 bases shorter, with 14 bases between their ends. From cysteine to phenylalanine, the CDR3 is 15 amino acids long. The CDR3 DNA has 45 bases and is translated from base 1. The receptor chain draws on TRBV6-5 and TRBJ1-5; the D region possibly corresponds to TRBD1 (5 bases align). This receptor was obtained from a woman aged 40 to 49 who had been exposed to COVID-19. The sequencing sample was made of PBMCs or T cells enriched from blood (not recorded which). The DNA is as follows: TGTGCCAGCAGTTACGGGAGGGGTCCGGGTCAGCCCCAGCATTTT. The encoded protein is CASSYGRGPGQPQHF.